The 27 T cell receptor beta chains below all came from one sample that was sequenced in a study of regulatory T cells in long-lasting Graves disease. In building TCR beta libraries, iRepertoire HTBI primers were used together with Arm-PCR of CDR3 regions. TCRdb ran MiXCR on the multiplex PCR reads and lists one entry per CDR3 protein. The sample records 350,000 to 500,000 distinct CDR3 sequences, about 15% being singletons. Time point specified: newly diagnosed GD, antithyroid drugs for less than 3 months. Isolated PBMC RNA provided the starting material for the TCR library. The data were also submitted as part of a second study, on T cells in Graves' hyperthyroidism and ophthalmopathy.

Sequenced here: peripheral blood mononuclear cells (PBMCs), sampled at new diagnosis, from a patient treated with antithyroid drugs. The receptors were gathered from a woman aged 45-65 years with Graves disease.

The table lists this clonotype with a few counts. The rearrangement links TRBV30 to TRBJ1-4; 8 bases map to TRBD1. V lost 5 bases to trimming and J lost 6 bases; unmatched junction nucleotides: 5. This CDR3 contains 13 residues. Germline-derived CDR1 and CDR2 are GTSNPN and SVGIG (reference sequence). CDR3 protein: CAWAGGAHEKLFF. CDR3 nucleotides: TGTGCCTGGGCAGGGGGCGCACATGAAAAACTGTTTTTT.

The chain is built from TRBV29-1 and TRBJ1-5; TRBD1 aligns across 8 bases. CDR1 and CDR2 (germline): SQVTM, ANQGSEA. CDR3 length: 15 residues. V was pared by 7 bases and J by 2 bases, with 10 bases of the junction left unmatched. The CDR3 region is CSASTGEGGNQPQHF. For the CDR3, the DNA is TGCAGCGCCTCGACAGGGGAAGGAGGCAATCAGCCCCAGCATTTT.

This clonotype showed up just once. This likely reflects a read error, since a far larger clone is one base away. The chain carries TRBV11-2 and TRBJ2-7; 12 nucleotides agree with TRBD2. V dropped 5 bases and J dropped 7; count of bases not matched to a gene: 9. The CDR3 extends over 15 amino acids. The germline CDR1 and CDR2 sequences are SGHAT and FQNNGV. The CDR3 region has the DNA TGTGCCAGCAGCCGTATACTAGCGGGAGGAGATGAGCAGTACTTC. Protein: CASSRILAGGDEQYF.

This clonotype was observed many times. CDR3 DNA: TGTGCCAGCAGTCTTTACAGGGTTGACAATGAGCAGTTCTTC. Protein product: CASSLYRVDNEQFF. The chain carries TRBV12-3 or TRBV12-4 and TRBJ2-1, with D possibly TRBD1 on 6 matching bases. The CDR3 contains 14 residues. Trimming pared 5 bases from V and 5 bases from J, leaving 13 bases between.

The rearrangement uses TRBV29-1 and TRBJ2-6, with TRBD1 matching 7 bases. The germline V gene encodes CDR1 SQVTM and CDR2 ANQGSEA. The ends lost 1 base at V and 4 bases at J; junction bases unmatched: 7. The CDR3 consists of 16 residues. The CDR3 loop is CSVEGTGVTGANVLTF. In DNA, the CDR3 is TGCAGCGTTGAAGGCACAGGGGTTACGGGGGCCAACGTCCTGACTTTC.

This clonotype was detected many times. The V and J genes are TRBV2 and TRBJ1-2, with D uncertain. Germline CDR1 SNHLY, CDR2 FYNNEI. The V end was cut by 3 bases, the J end by 2 bases, with 10 bases between. The CDR3 loop spans 14 amino acids. CDR3 loop: CASSDVGGNYGYTF. As DNA, the CDR3 is TGTGCCAGCAGTGATGTGGGAGGAAACTATGGCTACACCTTC.

This clonotype was recorded many times. The chain has TRBV7-9 and TRBJ2-7, with 8 bases identical to TRBD1. V lost 2 bases to trimming and J lost 2 bases; unmatched junction nucleotides: 5. This CDR3 has 15 amino acids. CDR1 and CDR2 from the germline V gene are SEHNR and FQNEAQ (reference sequence). In DNA, the CDR3 is TGTGCCAGCAGCTTATGGGACAGGCGACCCTACGAGCAGTACTTC. It is translated as CASSLWDRRPYEQYF.

The rearrangement uses TRBV19 and TRBJ2-7; 8 bases match TRBD1. Per the germline V gene, CDR1 is LNHDA and CDR2 is SQIVND (reference sequence). This CDR3 comprises 16 residues. J lost 6 bases, V lost 7 bases, and 17 bases had no gene match. The CDR3 sequence: CASTKTSESDRAEQYF. The CDR3 coding sequence is TGTGCCAGTACCAAAACATCTGAATCGGACAGGGCCGAGCAGTACTTC.

This clonotype was observed many times. The J gene is TRBJ2-7, the V gene TRBV7-9; D is unclear. Per germline, CDR1 SEHNR and CDR2 FQNEAQ (reference sequence). V lost 1 base, J lost 0 bases, and 13 bases lay in between. The CDR3 runs 16 residues. The CDR3 here is CASSLGGPRSSYEQYF. The DNA of the CDR3 is TGTGCCAGCAGCTTAGGTGGACCTAGGAGCTCCTACGAGCAGTACTTC.

This clonotype was counted a few times. V is TRBV9 and J is TRBJ2-2; TRBD1 agrees at 8 bases. CDR1 is SGDLS and CDR2 is YYNGEE in the germline V gene. The trim removed 3 bases at V and 0 bases at J, leaving 7 bases unmatched. The CDR3 spans 17 residues. The CDR3 here is CASSATSGGANTGELFF. The CDR3 coding sequence is TGTGCCAGCAGCGCGACCTCAGGGGGCGCGAACACCGGGGAGCTGTTTTTT. The full variable domain, with the rest looked up from reference TRBV9 and TRBJ2-2, is DSGVTQTPKHLITATGQRVTLRCSPRSGDLSVYWYQQSLDQGLQFLIQYYNGEERAKGNILERFSAQQFPDLHSELNLSSLELGDSALYFCASSATSGGANTGELFFGEGSRLTVL.

The CDR3 DNA follows: TGCAGTGCTAGAGGCACACAGGGCAGGGTCACAGATACGCAGTATTTT. Protein sequence: CSARGTQGRVTDTQYF. This chain links TRBV20-1 with TRBJ2-3; tentatively, D is TRBD1 (6 bases). The V and J ends lost 1 base and 2 bases respectively, with 16 bases between them. The CDR3 runs 16 residues. Germline CDR1 DFQATT, CDR2 SNEGSKA (reference sequence).

There are a few counts of this clonotype. V gene TRBV24-1 combines with J gene TRBJ2-1; 9 bases map to TRBD1. The germline V gene encodes CDR1 KGHDR and CDR2 SFDVKD. The J segment lost 9 bases and the V segment lost 2 bases, leaving 13 bases of the junction unmatched. This CDR3 is 17 amino acids long. The CDR3 reads CATSDSTGTGSWAEQFF. The CDR3 nucleotides read TGTGCCACCAGTGATTCAACCGGGACAGGGAGTTGGGCTGAGCAGTTCTTC.

This clonotype was observed a few times. The chain recombines TRBV28 with TRBJ2-7; 12 bases agree with TRBD2. The CDR3 covers 16 residues. The V segment lost 5 bases and the J segment 5 bases; nucleotides outside the gene matches: 10. Per germline, CDR1 MDHEN and CDR2 SYDVKM. CDR3 region: CASSDLAGGPKDEQYF. In nucleotides, the CDR3 is TGTGCCAGCAGTGACCTAGCGGGAGGGCCCAAGGACGAGCAGTACTTC.

This clonotype was detected only a few times. V is TRBV19 and J is TRBJ2-1; 8 nucleotides agree with TRBD1. There are 16 residues in the CDR3. The germline CDR1 and CDR2 sequences are LNHDA and SQIVND (reference sequence). After removal of 9 bases from V and 4 bases from J, the junction contained 14 bases not matched to a gene. CDR3 protein: CASRGPPGTGYNEQFF. CDR3 in DNA: TGTGCCAGCCGCGGACCCCCAGGGACAGGTTACAATGAGCAGTTCTTC.

This clonotype was counted only a few times. The V call is TRBV3-1, the J call TRBJ1-5; the D is unclear. The CDR3 is 13 amino acids. The ends were cut back, 0 bases at V and 4 bases at J, with 4 bases in the middle. CDR1 and CDR2 (germline): LGHDT, YNNKEL (reference sequence). The CDR3 nucleotides are TGTGCCAGCAGCCAAGATATTAATCAGCCCCAGCATTTT. Its protein product is CASSQDINQPQHF.

The sample holds many counts of this clonotype. V usage is TRBV28 and J usage is TRBJ1-3; 7 nucleotides agree with TRBD1. V was clipped by 6 bases and J by 2 bases; unmatched bases: 1. The CDR3 is 13 residues long. CDR1 and CDR2 (germline): MDHEN, SYDVKM. CDR3 sequence (DNA): TGTGCCAGCAGGGGGACAGCTGGAAACACCATATATTTT. Protein product: CASRGTAGNTIYF.

This clonotype was recorded many times. J is TRBJ1-1 and V is TRBV5-1, with D possibly being TRBD1 (6 bases). V lost 4 bases to trimming and J lost 3 bases, with 16 bases between them. The germline CDR1 and CDR2 sequences are SGHRS and YFSETQ. The CDR3 has 15 amino acids. CDR3 sequence: CASSGHQGIYTEAFF. CDR3 in DNA: TGCGCCAGCAGCGGCCACCAGGGGATCTACACTGAAGCTTTCTTT.

This clonotype was recorded a few times. The chain recombines TRBV4-1 with TRBJ1-5; TRBD1 agrees at 7 bases. This CDR3 region has 17 residues. In germline, CDR1 is MGHRA, CDR2 YSYEKL. Unmatched junction bases numbered 13, after V lost 3 bases and J lost 5 bases. The CDR3, as DNA: TGCGCCAGCAGCCAGGAAGACAGGGTGATCCAGGATCAGCCCCAGCATTTT. Protein sequence: CASSQEDRVIQDQPQHF.

This clonotype showed up many times. As DNA, the CDR3 is TGTGCCAGCAGTATGGGCGGGAGTAGGGAGACCCAGTACTTC. Residues: CASSMGGSRETQYF. The chain combines TRBV27 with TRBJ2-5, with TRBD2 matching 7 bases. Germline CDR1 MNHEY, CDR2 SMNVEV (reference sequence). CDR3 length: 14 residues. The junction had 8 bases not matched to a gene; V was cut back by 5 bases and J by 5 bases.

The sample holds many counts of this clonotype. CDR3 sequence reads: CASSLFGRVRDEQFF. As DNA, the CDR3 is TGTGCCAGCAGCTTATTTGGGCGAGTAAGGGATGAGCAGTTCTTC. This sequence joins TRBV13 and TRBJ2-1; D call uncertain. V was pared by 2 bases and J by 8 bases, with 16 bases between. Germline loops: CDR1 PRHDT, CDR2 FYEKMQ (reference sequence). The CDR3 contains 15 residues.

J is TRBJ1-1 and V is TRBV12-3 or TRBV12-4; no clear D gene. The CDR3 runs 12 residues. V was shortened by 3 bases and J by 4 bases, with 6 bases between the two germline ends. In DNA, the CDR3 is TGTGCCAGCAGTTTTCAGCTCACTGAAGCTTTCTTT. Its protein is CASSFQLTEAFF.

This clonotype came up a few times. The V and J genes are TRBV25-1 and TRBJ2-7; 10 bases line up with TRBD1. Germline V lookup: CDR1 MGHDK, CDR2 SYGVNS. V shed 1 base, J shed 5 bases, and the junction held 5 bases outside the gene matches. This CDR3 comprises 15 residues. The DNA of the CDR3 is TGTGCCAGCAGTGAATGGGCTGACAGGGGGCACGAGCAGTACTTC. This sequence encodes CASSEWADRGHEQYF.

This rearrangement joins TRBV28 to TRBJ2-3; no definite D call. CDR1 and CDR2 (germline): MDHEN, SYDVKM. The CDR3 runs 13 residues. The ends were cut back, 6 bases at V and 6 bases at J, with 13 bases in the middle. The CDR3 bases are TGTGCCAGCAGCCAGAGGAGCTGGGATACGCAGTATTTT. Residues: CASSQRSWDTQYF.

With respect to this clonotype: This could be a read error, since a much larger clone is one nucleotide away. The chain is built from TRBV3-1 and TRBJ2-2, with D perhaps matching TRBD2 (6 bases). Germline lookup yields CDR1 LGHDT and CDR2 YNNKEL (reference sequence). CDR3 size: 13 residues. The CDR3: CASSPLNTGGLFF. CDR3 DNA: TGTGCCAGCAGCCCACTAAACACCGGGGGGCTGTTTTTT.

This chain uses TRBV7-3 with TRBJ2-3; 7 nucleotides align to TRBD1. CDR3 length: 14 residues. J gave up 2 bases and V 5 bases, and 4 bases lay outside the gene matches. CDR1 SGHTA and CDR2 FQGTGA come from the germline V gene. The CDR3 region has the DNA TGTGCCAGCAGCGGGGACAGCGCCACAGATACGCAGTATTTT. It yields the protein CASSGDSATDTQYF. The variable domain in full, with the rest retrieved from reference TRBV7-3 and TRBJ2-3, is GAGVSQTPSNKVTEKGKYVELRCDPISGHTALYWYRQSLGQGPEFLIYFQGTGAADDSGLPNDRFFAVRPEGSVSTLKIQRTERGDSAVYLCASSGDSATDTQYFGPGTRLTVL.

This clonotype showed up just a few times. The chain employs TRBV2 and TRBJ2-1; weak D call: TRBD2 (6 bases). Trimming cost V 7 bases and J 0 bases, with 13 bases left between them. The V gene's germline CDR1 is SNHLY and CDR2 FYNNEI. The CDR3 is 15 amino acids. The CDR3 nucleotides read TGTGCCAGCACCATAGCGGCGCACTCCTACAATGAGCAGTTCTTC. This codes for CASTIAAHSYNEQFF. Variable domain in full (rest from reference TRBV2 and TRBJ2-1): EPEVTQTPSHQVTQMGQEVILRCVPISNHLYFYWYRQILGQKVEFLVSFYNNEISEKSEIFDDQFSVERPDGSNFTLKIRSTKLEDSAMYFCASTIAAHSYNEQFFGPGTRLTVL.

In this sample, this clonotype turned up many times. The chain carries TRBV3-1 and TRBJ2-5; 11 positions agree with TRBD2. The J segment lost 4 bases and the V segment lost 0 bases, leaving 13 bases of the junction unmatched. The CDR3 is 19 amino acids. Germline assignment: CDR1 LGHDT and CDR2 YNNKEL (reference sequence). The CDR3 reads CASSQDRPSGRTWRETQYF. In DNA, the CDR3 is TGTGCCAGCAGCCAAGATCGGCCTAGCGGGAGGACCTGGCGAGAGACCCAGTACTTC.